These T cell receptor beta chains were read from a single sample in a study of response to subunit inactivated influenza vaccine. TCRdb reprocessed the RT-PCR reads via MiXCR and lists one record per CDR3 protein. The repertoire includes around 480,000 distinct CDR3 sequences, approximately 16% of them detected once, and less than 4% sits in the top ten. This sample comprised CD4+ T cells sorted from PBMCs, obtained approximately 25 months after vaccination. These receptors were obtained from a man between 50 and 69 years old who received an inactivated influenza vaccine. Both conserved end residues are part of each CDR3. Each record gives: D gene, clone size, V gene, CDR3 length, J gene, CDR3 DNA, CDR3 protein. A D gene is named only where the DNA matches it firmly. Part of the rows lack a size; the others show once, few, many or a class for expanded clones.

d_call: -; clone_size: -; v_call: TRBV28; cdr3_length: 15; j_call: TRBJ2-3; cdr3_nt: TGTGCCAGCAGTTACCCGAACCCTAGCACAGATACGCAGTATTTT; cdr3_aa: CASSYPNPSTDTQYF
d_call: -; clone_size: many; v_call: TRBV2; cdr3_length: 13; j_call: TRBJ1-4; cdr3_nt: TGTGCCAGCAGTAGGGATCACGGTGAAAAACTGTTTTTT; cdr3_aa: CASSRDHGEKLFF
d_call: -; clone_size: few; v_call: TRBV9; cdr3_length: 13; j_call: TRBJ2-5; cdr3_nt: TGTGCCAGCAGCCCACAAGATGGGGAGACCCAGTACTTC; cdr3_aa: CASSPQDGETQYF
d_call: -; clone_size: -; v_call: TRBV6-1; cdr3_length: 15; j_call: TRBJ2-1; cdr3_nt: TGTGCCAGCACCACCGGCCCCAGCTCCTACAATGAGCAGTTCTTC; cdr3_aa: CASTTGPSSYNEQFF
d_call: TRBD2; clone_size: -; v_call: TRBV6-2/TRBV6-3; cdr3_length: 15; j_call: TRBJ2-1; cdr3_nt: TGTGCCAGCAGTACTGCCGGGACTAGCGCCGATGAGCAGTTCTTC; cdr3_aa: CASSTAGTSADEQFF
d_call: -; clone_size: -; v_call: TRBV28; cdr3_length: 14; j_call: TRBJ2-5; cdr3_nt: TGTGCCAGCAGTCAACCCGGGACTTGGGGGACCCAGTACTTC; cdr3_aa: CASSQPGTWGTQYF
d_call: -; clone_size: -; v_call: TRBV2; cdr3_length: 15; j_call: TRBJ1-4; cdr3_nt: TGTGCCAGCATACGGGGGGCAGGAACTAATGAAAAACTGTTTTTT; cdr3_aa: CASIRGAGTNEKLFF
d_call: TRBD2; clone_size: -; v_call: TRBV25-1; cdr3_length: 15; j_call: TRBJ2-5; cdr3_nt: TGTGCCAGCAGTCGGCAGAAACTAGCGGAAGAGACCCAGTACTTC; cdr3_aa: CASSRQKLAEETQYF
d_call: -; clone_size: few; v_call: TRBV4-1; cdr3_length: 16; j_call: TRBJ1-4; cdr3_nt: TGCGCCAGCAGCCAGCACCCCCGGACGGAGAATGAAAAACTGTTTTTT; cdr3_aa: CASSQHPRTENEKLFF
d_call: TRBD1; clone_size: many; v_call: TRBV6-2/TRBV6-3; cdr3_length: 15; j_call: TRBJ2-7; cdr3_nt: TGTGCCAGCAGGGAGCAGGGGGCGCGAATCTACGAGCAGTACTTC; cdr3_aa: CASREQGARIYEQYF
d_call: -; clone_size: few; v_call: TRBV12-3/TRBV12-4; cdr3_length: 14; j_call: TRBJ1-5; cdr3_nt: TGTGCCAGCAGTTTAAGGCAGGCACGGCAGCCCCAGCATTTT; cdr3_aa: CASSLRQARQPQHF